The 17 T cell receptor beta chains presented below share a single source sample, sequenced in a study of control samples from healthy donors and cancer patients. TCRdb's copy holds only in-frame clones and misses some; the assay was immunoSEQ multiplex PCR. The data contain about 80,000 clones, about 79% of them singletons. Sequenced sample: PBMCs. Receptors originate from a man in his fifties or sixties with head and neck cancer.

The chain has TRBV20-1 and TRBJ2-7, with D perhaps TRBD2 (5 bases). Germline CDR1 reads DFQATT; CDR2 reads SNEGSKA (reference sequence). This CDR3 contains 14 residues. V lost 3 bases and J lost 4, with 16 bases in between. The CDR3, as DNA: TGCAGTGCTAGTCCTGGGCTAGCTCTTTACGAGCAGTACTTC. Its protein is CSASPGLALYEQYF.

This chain links TRBV6-5 with TRBJ2-1; D not resolved. V was trimmed by 2 bases and J by 9 bases, leaving 8 bases between them. Germline-derived CDR1 and CDR2 are MNHEY and SVGAGI. This CDR3 has 12 amino acids. The CDR3 sequence: CASSYQGSEQFF. CDR3 DNA sequence: TGTGCCAGCAGTTACCAAGGTAGTGAGCAGTTCTTC.

The chain recombines TRBV5-1 with TRBJ2-1, with 11 bases lining up with TRBD2. The germline V gene has CDR1 SGHRS and CDR2 YFSETQ. This CDR3 is 16 amino acids long. Losses at the gene ends were 0 bases for V and 5 bases for J; bases not matched to a gene: 4. CDR3 loop: CASSLVGGLADNEQFF. The CDR3 coding sequence is TGCGCCAGCAGCTTGGTGGGGGGACTAGCGGACAATGAGCAGTTCTTC.

The V and J genes are TRBV27 and TRBJ2-7; D gene ambiguous. This CDR3 is built from 11 residues. Trimming took 4 bases from V and 4 from J, leaving 5 bases between them. From germline, CDR1 is MNHEY and CDR2 SMNVEV (reference sequence). DNA for the CDR3: TGTGCCAGCAGTTCACAATACGAGCAGTACTTC. Protein product: CASSSQYEQYF.

This clone was seen a handful of times. The CDR3 here is CASRGDRAWLEQYF. CDR3 DNA: TGTGCCAGCAGGGGGGACAGGGCTTGGCTCGAGCAGTACTTC. The J gene is TRBJ2-7, the V gene TRBV28, with 9 positions matching TRBD1. The germline V gene has CDR1 MDHEN and CDR2 SYDVKM. Losses at the gene ends were 6 bases for V and 6 bases for J; bases not matched to a gene: 9. The CDR3 has 14 amino acids. The full variable domain, its missing parts supplied by reference TRBV28 and TRBJ2-7, is DVKVTQSSRYLVKRTGEKVFLECVQDMDHENMFWYRQDPGLGLRLIYFSYDVKMKEKGDIPEGYSVSREKKERFSLILESASTNQTSMYLCASRGDRAWLEQYFGPGTRLTVT.

The chain couples TRBV28 to TRBJ1-4; 7 positions match TRBD1. Germline CDR1 and CDR2: MDHEN and SYDVKM. The CDR3 loop spans 15 amino acids. Trimming cost V 5 bases and J 4 bases; bases outside gene matches: 7. The CDR3 sequence: CASSAEGAGNEKLFF. The CDR3 DNA sequence: TGTGCCAGCAGTGCGGAGGGGGCGGGTAATGAAAAACTGTTTTTT.

This clone showed up just a few times. V usage is TRBV7-2 and J usage is TRBJ2-1; the match to TRBD2 covers 13 bases. V lost 10 bases and J lost 6; bases outside the gene matches: 15. The CDR3 totals 17 residues. Germline-derived CDR1 and CDR2 are SGHTA and FQGNSA. The DNA of the CDR3 is TGTGCCACCCGGCCGGGTGGGACTAGCGGGATAAGCAATGAGCAGTTCTTC. This gives the protein CATRPGGTSGISNEQFF.

To note about this clone: Other DNA sequences in this sample translate to the same CDR3. The CDR3 DNA sequence: TGTGCCAGCAGGGCCCCCCTTGTGGGGGGCGCCCAGGGCACTGAAGCTTTCTTT. Residues: CASRAPLVGGAQGTEAFF. This chain joins TRBV2 and TRBJ1-1; D possibly corresponds to TRBD1 (6 bases). The CDR3 totals 18 residues. In germline, CDR1 is SNHLY, CDR2 FYNNEI. V gave up 6 bases and J gave up 4 bases, with 27 bases separating them.

The J gene is TRBJ2-3, the V gene TRBV18; possible D gene TRBD2, 5 bases. The ends were cut back, 0 bases at V and 2 bases at J, with 15 bases in the middle. The CDR3 totals 17 residues. Germline CDR1 KGHSH, CDR2 LQKENI. The DNA of the CDR3 is TGTGCCAGCTCACCACCCTCGGGGAATTCCCCCACAGATACGCAGTATTTT. Its translation is CASSPPSGNSPTDTQYF.

The chain links TRBV2 to TRBJ2-1; D not certain. The V end lost 6 bases, the J end lost 4 bases, and 7 bases lay between the germline ends. This CDR3 has 12 amino acids. Germline CDR1 and CDR2: SNHLY and FYNNEI. CDR3 in amino acids: CASSTRYNEQFF. CDR3 DNA sequence: TGTGCCAGCAGCACCCGGTACAATGAGCAGTTCTTC.

In regard to this clone: Germline and junction disagree at one end, which may indicate a read error. The chain is built from TRBV4-1 and TRBJ2-6, with a tentative D call TRBD1 (5 bases). This CDR3 has 20 residues. Per germline, CDR1 MGHRA and CDR2 YSYEKL. The CDR3 nucleotides are TGCGCCAGCAGCTCCCGCCCCCCCGGAATTCCTTCTCCTGGGGCCAACGTCCCGACTTTC. Its protein is CASSSRPPGIPSPGANVPTF.

The rearrangement joins TRBV5-4 to TRBJ1-1, with D perhaps matching TRBD1 (6 bases). Germline-derived CDR1 and CDR2 are SGHNT and YYREEE (reference sequence). V was shortened by 5 bases and J by 7 bases, with 18 bases between the two germline ends. There are 14 residues in the CDR3. CDR3 protein: CASRPGQDYREAFF. As DNA, the CDR3 is TGTGCCAGCAGACCGGGACAAGACTATCGTGAAGCTTTCTTT.

Note on this clone: A read error may produce the germline difference seen at one junction end. The genes are TRBV12-3 or TRBV12-4 and TRBJ1-1; no reliable D call. CDR3 length: 13 amino acids. The CDR3 spells CTSSTMGNTEAFF. As DNA, the CDR3 is TGTACCAGCAGCACTATGGGGAACACTGAAGCTTTCTTT.

The chain employs TRBV4-1 and TRBJ1-4; TRBD1 is a possible D gene (5 bases). Trimming pared 5 bases from V and 6 bases from J, leaving 19 bases between. Germline V gene sequence: CDR1 MGHRA, CDR2 YSYEKL. The CDR3 spans 16 residues. The CDR3 region is CASSSHWGRTDEKLFF. CDR3 nucleotide sequence: TGCGCCAGCAGCTCCCATTGGGGGAGAACAGATGAAAAACTGTTTTTT.

The chain combines TRBV28 with TRBJ2-7; TRBD1 aligns across 8 bases. The length of the CDR3 is 21 residues. Trimming at V came to 1 base and at J to 0 bases, leaving 20 bases not matched to a gene. Germline V gene sequence: CDR1 MDHEN, CDR2 SYDVKM. DNA for the CDR3: TGTGCCAGCAGTTTATTCTTCGATAAGGGACAGGTATTCTTGAGCTCCTACGAGCAGTACTTC. It is translated as CASSLFFDKGQVFLSSYEQYF.

The rearrangement uses TRBV4-1 and TRBJ2-1; D is ambiguous. V gave up 2 bases and J gave up 10 bases, with 9 bases separating them. The CDR3 extends over 12 amino acids. Germline CDR1 MGHRA, CDR2 YSYEKL. CDR3 sequence reads: CASSQISGEQFF. CDR3 bases: TGCGCCAGCAGCCAAATATCTGGAGAGCAGTTCTTC.

In this sample, this clone turned up a few times. V and J are TRBV5-4 and TRBJ2-5; D is perhaps TRBD2 (7 bases). There are 15 residues in the CDR3. V dropped 4 bases and J dropped 5 bases, with 18 bases sitting between them. Germline V gene lookup returns CDR1 SGHNT and CDR2 YYREEE (reference sequence). The CDR3 sequence: CASSDRRGLFETQYF. The CDR3 DNA follows: TGTGCCAGCAGCGACCGGCGGGGGCTCTTTGAGACCCAGTACTTC.